Each of the 15 T cell receptor beta chains below was sequenced from the same sample in a study of blood T cell repertoires in COVID-19. Here immunoSEQ multiplex PCR was the method, and the copy in TCRdb shows in-frame clones only, minus some. The repertoire consists of 200,000 to 250,000 clones, with about nine tenths occurring once and the leading ten covering roughly 2.7%. Material for sequencing was peripheral blood. The receptor set was obtained from a man under 40 with COVID-19, enrolled during active disease.

Only one count was recorded for this clone. The chain couples TRBV5-4 to TRBJ1-6; D is possibly TRBD1 (5 bases). V lost 4 bases, J lost 6 bases, and 20 bases lay in between. Germline V gene lookup returns CDR1 SGHNT and CDR2 YYREEE (reference sequence). The CDR3 covers 17 residues. The CDR3 here is CASSPGGVTGGNSPLHF. The CDR3 nucleotides are TGTGCCAGCAGCCCGGGAGGGGTTACGGGGGGTAATTCACCCCTCCACTTT.

The chain has TRBV29-1 and TRBJ2-7; tentative D call: TRBD2 (6 bases). The CDR3 extends over 13 amino acids. Germline CDR1 reads SQVTM; CDR2 reads ANQGSEA. V was trimmed by 3 bases and J by 2 bases, leaving 11 bases between them. Here the CDR3 DNA reads TGCAGCGTTGACCGGGGGAGTCCCTACGAGCAGTACTTC. Translating gives CSVDRGSPYEQYF.

This clone has only one observation. This chain uses TRBV6-5 with TRBJ2-5; D is ambiguous. CDR1 is MNHEY and CDR2 is SVGAGI in the germline V gene. With 4 bases removed from V and 1 base from J, the gap between germline ends came to 10 bases. The CDR3 contains 14 residues. In DNA form, the CDR3 reads TGTGCCAGCAGTTCCCCCAGGTCCCAAGAGACCCAGTACTTC. Residues: CASSSPRSQETQYF.

The chain carries TRBV18 and TRBJ1-1, with a possible D match to TRBD1 (5 bases). This CDR3 region has 15 residues. Per germline, CDR1 KGHSH and CDR2 LQKENI. V was clipped by 4 bases and J by 1 base, with 13 bases between them. The CDR3: CASSRDLGGNTEAFF. DNA of the CDR3: TGTGCCAGCTCACGCGACCTCGGGGGGAACACTGAAGCTTTCTTT.

The chain links TRBV27 to TRBJ2-7, with TRBD2 matching 10 bases. This CDR3 spans 15 amino acids. CDR1 and CDR2 (germline): MNHEY, SMNVEV (reference sequence). J gave up 6 bases and V 4 bases, and 9 bases lay outside the gene matches. In DNA, the CDR3 is TGTGCCAGCAGTTCACGGGGACTAGCGAGCAGCGAGCAGTACTTC. Protein product: CASSSRGLASSEQYF.

The chain joins TRBV9 to TRBJ2-7; 7 bases agree with TRBD1. The CDR3 is 14 amino acids. Germline V CDR1 and CDR2: SGDLS, YYNGEE. The V and J ends lost 1 base and 2 bases, in that order; junction bases with no gene match: 3. In DNA, the CDR3 is TGTGCCAGCAGCGTACGGGACAGCCCCTACGAGCAGTACTTC. Translated, it gives CASSVRDSPYEQYF.

As to this clone: Compared with germline, one end of the junction differs, possibly owing to a read error. The chain employs TRBV9 and TRBJ2-1, with unresolved D. The CDR3 is 15 residues long. The germline V gene encodes CDR1 SGDLS and CDR2 YYNGEE. CDR3 DNA sequence: TGTGCCAGCAGCGTATCCCTGACTTCCTACAATGAGCAGCTCTTC. Protein sequence: CASSVSLTSYNEQLF.

The gene calls are TRBV10-3 and TRBJ2-7; possibly TRBD1 for D (6 bases). This CDR3 has 12 residues. With 6 bases removed from V and 0 bases from J, the gap between germline ends came to 6 bases. CDR1 is ENHRY, CDR2 SYGVKD, per germline. CDR3 nucleotide sequence: TGTGCCATCAGGACAGGCTCCTACGAGCAGTACTTC. Protein sequence: CAIRTGSYEQYF.

V and J are TRBV9 and TRBJ2-6; D not certain. The CDR3 is 17 residues long. V was pared by 2 bases and J by 1 base, with 13 bases between. Per germline, CDR1 SGDLS and CDR2 YYNGEE. CDR3 region: CASSVLSSASGANVLTF. CDR3 nucleotides: TGTGCCAGCAGCGTTCTATCGAGTGCTTCTGGGGCCAACGTCCTGACTTTC.

CDR3 DNA sequence: TGTGCCAGCAGTTTGCGGGGGGCGGACACTGAAGCTTTCTTT. Translation gives CASSLRGADTEAFF. V usage is TRBV27 and J usage is TRBJ1-1; perhaps TRBD1 as D (6 bases). The CDR3 runs to 14 residues. Germline V CDR1 and CDR2: MNHEY, SMNVEV (reference sequence). V lost 3 bases and J 3 bases, leaving 11 bases between the germline ends.

The chain is built from TRBV27 and TRBJ1-2; D may be TRBD1 (5 bases). The germline CDR1 and CDR2 sequences are MNHEY and SMNVEV (reference sequence). The CDR3 extends over 16 amino acids. Trimming cost V 4 bases and J 1 base, with 16 bases left between them. In nucleotides, the CDR3 is TGTGCCAGCAGTTGGTCAGGGTCGCCCTATAACTATGGCTACACCTTC. Translated: CASSWSGSPYNYGYTF.

This chain links TRBV6-2 or TRBV6-3 with TRBJ2-7; D remains unclear. V dropped 2 bases and J dropped 2 bases, with 10 bases sitting between them. The CDR3 loop spans 14 amino acids. Germline lookup yields CDR1 MNHEY and CDR2 SVGEGT. CDR3 coding DNA: TGTGCCAGCAGTTACGGTGGCGGAACCTACGAGCAGTACTTC. Its protein product is CASSYGGGTYEQYF.

The chain joins TRBV27 to TRBJ1-4; D is perhaps TRBD1 (5 bases). This CDR3 region has 15 residues. Looked up from germline, CDR1 is MNHEY and CDR2 is SMNVEV (reference sequence). V was trimmed by 2 bases and J by 7 bases, leaving 14 bases between them. The CDR3: CASSLGGQGGEKLFF. The CDR3, as DNA: TGTGCCAGCAGTTTAGGTGGGCAGGGTGGTGAAAAACTGTTTTTT.

V gene TRBV2 combines with J gene TRBJ2-1; D perhaps matches TRBD2 (5 bases). The CDR3 loop spans 13 amino acids. The germline CDR1 and CDR2 sequences are SNHLY and FYNNEI. The V gene lost 6 bases and the J gene lost 5 bases, with 11 bases spanning the gap. The CDR3 nucleotides read TGTGCCAGCAGAGGTAAGAGGGACAATGAGCAGTTCTTC. Its translation is CASRGKRDNEQFF.

The gene calls are TRBV7-2 and TRBJ2-7; 8 nucleotides agree with TRBD2. The V segment lost 5 bases and the J segment 4 bases; nucleotides outside the gene matches: 7. Germline V gene data show CDR1 as SGHTA and CDR2 as FQGNSA. The CDR3 contains 14 residues. CDR3 protein: CASSLGLATYEQYF. In DNA form, the CDR3 reads TGTGCCAGCAGCCTCGGACTAGCCACATACGAGCAGTACTTC.